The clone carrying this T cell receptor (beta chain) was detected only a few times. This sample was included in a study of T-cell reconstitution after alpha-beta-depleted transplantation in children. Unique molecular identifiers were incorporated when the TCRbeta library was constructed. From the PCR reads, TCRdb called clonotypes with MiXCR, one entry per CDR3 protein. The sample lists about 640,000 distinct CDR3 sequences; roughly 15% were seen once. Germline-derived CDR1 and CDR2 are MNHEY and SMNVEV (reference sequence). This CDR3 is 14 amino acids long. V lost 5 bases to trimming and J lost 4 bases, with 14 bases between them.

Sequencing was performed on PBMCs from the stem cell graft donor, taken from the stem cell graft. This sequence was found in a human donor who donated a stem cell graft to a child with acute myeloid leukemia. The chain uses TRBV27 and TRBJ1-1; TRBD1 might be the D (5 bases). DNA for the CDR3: TGTGCCAGCAGTCCAACAGGAGAAGGCACTGAAGCTTTCTTT. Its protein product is CASSPTGEGTEAFF.